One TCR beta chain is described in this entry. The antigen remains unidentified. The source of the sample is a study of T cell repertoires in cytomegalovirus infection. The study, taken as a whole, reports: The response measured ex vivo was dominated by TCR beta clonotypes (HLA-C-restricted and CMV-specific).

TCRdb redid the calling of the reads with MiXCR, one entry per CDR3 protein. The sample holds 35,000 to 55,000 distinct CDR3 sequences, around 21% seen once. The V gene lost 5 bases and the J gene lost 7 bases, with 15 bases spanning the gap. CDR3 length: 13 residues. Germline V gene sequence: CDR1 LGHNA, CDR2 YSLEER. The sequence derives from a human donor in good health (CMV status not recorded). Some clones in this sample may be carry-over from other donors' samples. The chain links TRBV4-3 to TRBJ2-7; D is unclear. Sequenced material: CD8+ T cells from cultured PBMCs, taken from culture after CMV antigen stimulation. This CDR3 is CASSVRPLTEQYF. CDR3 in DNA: TGCGCCAGCAGCGTTAGGCCCTTGACTGAGCAGTACTTC.